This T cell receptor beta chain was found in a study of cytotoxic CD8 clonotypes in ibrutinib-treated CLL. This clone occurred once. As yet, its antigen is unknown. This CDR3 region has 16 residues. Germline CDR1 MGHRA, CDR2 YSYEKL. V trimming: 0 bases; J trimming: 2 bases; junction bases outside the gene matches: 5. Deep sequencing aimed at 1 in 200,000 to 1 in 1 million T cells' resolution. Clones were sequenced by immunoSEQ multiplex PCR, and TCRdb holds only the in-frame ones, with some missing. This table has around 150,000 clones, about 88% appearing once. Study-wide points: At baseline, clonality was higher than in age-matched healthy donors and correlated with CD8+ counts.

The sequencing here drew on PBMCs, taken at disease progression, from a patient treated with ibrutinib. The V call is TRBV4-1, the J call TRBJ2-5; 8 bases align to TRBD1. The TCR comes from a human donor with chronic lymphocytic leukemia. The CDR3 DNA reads TGCGCCAGCAGCCAAGATCGGGGGACAGGACAAGAGACCCAGTACTTC. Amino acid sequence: CASSQDRGTGQETQYF.